Listed below are T cell receptor beta chains from one sample, sequenced in a study of shared clonotypes between healthy human individuals. TCRdb's copy holds only in-frame clones and misses some; the assay was immunoSEQ multiplex PCR. The sample holds 2.3 million or so clones, over 85% seen once. Sample: naive CD4+ T cells from PBMCs. Every receptor here comes from a man in his late teens or twenties in good health. Some clones in this sample may be carry-over from other donors' samples. CDR3s leave out the opening cysteine and the closing phenylalanine or tryptophan. Fields, in order: CDR3 protein, J gene, V gene, CDR3 length.

CDR3aa: ASRQTSGRTYEQY
j_gene: -
v_gene: TRBV6-5
len: 13

CDR3aa: ASSRDGNQPQH
j_gene: TRBJ1-5
v_gene: TRBV7-9
len: 11

CDR3aa: ASSPLAGSTEAF
j_gene: TRBJ1-1
v_gene: TRBV18
len: 12

CDR3aa: ASSIAAASLSGANVLT
j_gene: TRBJ2-6
v_gene: TRBV19
len: 16

CDR3aa: ASSRPNAGGGTDTQY
j_gene: TRBJ2-3
v_gene: TRBV18
len: 15

CDR3aa: AWSVRLLDYNEQF
j_gene: TRBJ2-1
v_gene: TRBV30
len: 13

CDR3aa: ASSFPMVILAGEIRSYEQY
j_gene: TRBJ2-7
v_gene: TRBV27
len: 19

CDR3aa: ASSVGPGGEETQY
j_gene: TRBJ2-5
v_gene: TRBV9
len: 13

CDR3aa: ATSIGYNEQF
j_gene: TRBJ2-1
v_gene: TRBV25-1
len: 10

CDR3aa: ASSLDSNSGNTIY
j_gene: TRBJ1-3
v_gene: TRBV5-4
len: 13

CDR3aa: ASSFFGGGLNEQF
j_gene: TRBJ2-1
v_gene: TRBV7-9
len: 13

CDR3aa: ATVGEFEKLF
j_gene: TRBJ1-4
v_gene: TRBV19
len: 10

CDR3aa: ASSFGQGGRGGYT
j_gene: TRBJ1-2
v_gene: TRBV5-1
len: 13

CDR3aa: ASSLKGDSSYEQY
j_gene: TRBJ2-7
v_gene: TRBV7-2
len: 13

CDR3aa: ASSLSGGWIGNTIY
j_gene: TRBJ1-3
v_gene: TRBV7-9
len: 14

CDR3aa: ASSPRGLSGANVLT
j_gene: TRBJ2-6
v_gene: TRBV18
len: 14